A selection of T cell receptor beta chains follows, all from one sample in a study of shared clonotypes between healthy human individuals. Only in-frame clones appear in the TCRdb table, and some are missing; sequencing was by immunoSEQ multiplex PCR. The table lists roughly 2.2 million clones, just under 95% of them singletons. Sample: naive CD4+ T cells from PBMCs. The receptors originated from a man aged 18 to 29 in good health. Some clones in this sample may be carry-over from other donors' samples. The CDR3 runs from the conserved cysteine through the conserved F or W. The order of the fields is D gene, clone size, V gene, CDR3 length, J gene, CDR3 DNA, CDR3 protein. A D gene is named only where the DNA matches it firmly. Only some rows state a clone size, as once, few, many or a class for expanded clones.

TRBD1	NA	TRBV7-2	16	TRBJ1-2	TGTGCCAGCAGCTTCTCTCTGATCAGGGGGCCCTATGGCTACACCTTC	CASSFSLIRGPYGYTF
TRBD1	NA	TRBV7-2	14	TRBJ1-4	TGTGCCAGCAGCATCGGACAGGCAAATGAAAAACTGTTTTTT	CASSIGQANEKLFF
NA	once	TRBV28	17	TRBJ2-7	TGTGCCAGCAGTTTGGGGACTTGGGAGGACTCCTCCCACGAGCAGTACTTC	CASSLGTWEDSSHEQYF
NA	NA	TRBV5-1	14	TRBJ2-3	TGCGCCAGCAGCGGAGGGGAGAACACAGATACGCAGTATTTT	CASSGGENTDTQYF
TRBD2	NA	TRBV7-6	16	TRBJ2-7	TGTGCCAGCAGCTTGGGAACTAGCGGGGAGTACTACGAGCAGTACTTC	CASSLGTSGEYYEQYF
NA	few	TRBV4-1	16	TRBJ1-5	TGCGCCAGCAGCCAAGAAACCACATATAGCAATCAGCCCCAGCATTTT	CASSQETTYSNQPQHF
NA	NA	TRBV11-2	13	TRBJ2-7	TGTGCCAGCTCCAACCTAGGATACTACGAGCAGTACTTC	CASSNLGYYEQYF
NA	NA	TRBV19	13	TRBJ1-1	TGTGCCAGTAGCCTTCAGGAGAACACTGAAGCTTTCTTT	CASSLQENTEAFF
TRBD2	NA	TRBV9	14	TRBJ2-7	TGTGCCAGCAGTCCGGGACTAGCGGCTTACGAGCAGTACTTC	CASSPGLAAYEQYF
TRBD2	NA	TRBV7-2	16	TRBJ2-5	TGTGCCAGCAGCCCCCGACTAGCGGGAGGTTTGGGGACCCAGTACTTC	CASSPRLAGGLGTQYF
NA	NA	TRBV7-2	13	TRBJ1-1	TGTGCCAGCAGCCAGGACATAAACACTGAAGCTTTCTTT	CASSQDINTEAFF
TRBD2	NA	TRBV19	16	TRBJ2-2	TGTGCCAGTGGAATCGGGACTAGCGCAAACACCGGGGAGCTGTTTTTT	CASGIGTSANTGELFF
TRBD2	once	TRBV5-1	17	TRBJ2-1	TGCGCCAGCAGCTTGCAACCTAGCGGGTCCTCCTACAATGAGCAGTTCTTC	CASSLQPSGSSYNEQFF
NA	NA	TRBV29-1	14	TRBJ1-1	TGCAGCGTTCTCGACTGGGACAAGAACACTGAAGCTTTCTTT	CSVLDWDKNTEAFF
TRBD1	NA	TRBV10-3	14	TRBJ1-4	TGTGCCATCAGTGAGCAGGGGGCGCGTGAAAAACTGTTTTTT	CAISEQGAREKLFF
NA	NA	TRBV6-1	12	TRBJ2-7	TGTGCCAGCAGCCATGTTGTGCACGAGCAGTACTTC	CASSHVVHEQYF
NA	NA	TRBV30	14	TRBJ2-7	TGTGCCTGGAATCGGGGACCTGTGGGCGACGAGCAGTACTTC	CAWNRGPVGDEQYF
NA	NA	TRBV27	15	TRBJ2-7	TGTGCCAGCAGATGGGTAGCGGCAAGCTCCTACGAGCAGTACTTC	CASRWVAASSYEQYF
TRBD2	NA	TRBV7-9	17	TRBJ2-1	TGTGCCAGCAGCCCCGGGGGGGGGACTAGCGGGAGAAATGAGCAGTTCTTC	CASSPGGGTSGRNEQFF
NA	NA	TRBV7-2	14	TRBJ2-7	TGTGCCAGCAGCTTAGGTAGGGGACCCTACGAGCAGTACTTC	CASSLGRGPYEQYF
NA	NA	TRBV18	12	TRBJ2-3	TGTGCCAGCTCCCCCCGGCAAGATACGCAGTATTTT	CASSPRQDTQYF
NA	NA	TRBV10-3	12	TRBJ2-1	TGTGCCATCAGTCCTAAGGGCGATGAGCAGTTCTTC	CAISPKGDEQFF
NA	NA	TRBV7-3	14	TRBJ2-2	TGTGCCAGCAGCTTAACGGGTCCAACCGGGGAGCTGTTTTTT	CASSLTGPTGELFF
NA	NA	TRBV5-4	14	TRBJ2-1	TGTGCCAGCAGGGAAGTTAGGGACGGCAATGAGCAGTTCTTC	CASREVRDGNEQFF
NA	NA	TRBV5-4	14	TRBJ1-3	TGTGCCAGCAGCTTGGTAGGGGCAGGAAACACCATATATTTT	CASSLVGAGNTIYF
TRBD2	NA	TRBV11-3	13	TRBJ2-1	TGTGCCAGCAGCTCGCTAGCGGGAGCTGAGCAGTTCTTC	CASSSLAGAEQFF